This record concerns one T cell receptor (beta chain) sequence. The data are from a study of technical replicates of blood from several donors. V was pared by 1 base and J by 6 bases, with 10 bases between. CDR3 length: 13 residues. Germline V CDR1 and CDR2: MNHNS, SASEGT. The assay was immunoSEQ multiplex PCR, and TCRdb's table has in-frame clones only and misses some. Here the sample spans over 30,000 clones, around 94% being singletons. This TCR was sampled from a human donor in good health. Some clones in this sample may be carry-over from other donors' samples. The chain is built from TRBV6-1 and TRBJ2-7, with D perhaps matching TRBD1 (5 bases). Sequencing was performed on PBMCs. The CDR3 DNA sequence: TGTGCCAGCAGTGAAGACCTTACAGGCGAGCAGTACTTC. Its protein product is CASSEDLTGEQYF.